The clone carrying this T cell receptor beta chain was seen repeatedly, ten times or more. Its antigen is as yet unknown. CDR1 and CDR2 from the germline V gene are SGHAT and FQNNGV. The ends were cut back, 6 bases at V and 6 bases at J, with 15 bases in the middle. The CDR3 extends over 13 amino acids. TCR beta CDR3 amplification used RNA transcripts. HTBI primers were employed in first-round RT-PCR, then a second-round multiplex PCR followed. TCRdb reanalysed the multiplex PCR reads using MiXCR and keeps one entry per CDR3 protein. The data show hundreds of thousands of distinct CDR3 sequences, 22% seen once. The sample is drawn from a study of Graves' ophthalmopathy and Graves' hyperthyroidism. Participants with hyperthyroidism, aged 18 to 65, were newly diagnosed with under 2 months' duration. Exclusion covered patients with other autoimmune diseases or uncontrolled infections (as well as pregnancy or lactation). The source of the PBMCs was 10 ml of fresh peripheral blood.

Study findings and constraints: The model flagged ophthalmopathy progression at roughly 71% sensitivity and around 77% specificity.

The TCR sequence derives from a woman younger than 35 with stable Graves' hyperthyroidism. Some clones in this sample may be carry-over from other donors' samples. Sequenced material: peripheral blood. V and J are TRBV11-2 and TRBJ2-7; TRBD1 might be the D (6 bases). CDR3 sequence reads: CASRQTTGPEQYF. The CDR3 nucleotides are TGTGCCAGCAGACAAACCACAGGGCCCGAGCAGTACTTC.